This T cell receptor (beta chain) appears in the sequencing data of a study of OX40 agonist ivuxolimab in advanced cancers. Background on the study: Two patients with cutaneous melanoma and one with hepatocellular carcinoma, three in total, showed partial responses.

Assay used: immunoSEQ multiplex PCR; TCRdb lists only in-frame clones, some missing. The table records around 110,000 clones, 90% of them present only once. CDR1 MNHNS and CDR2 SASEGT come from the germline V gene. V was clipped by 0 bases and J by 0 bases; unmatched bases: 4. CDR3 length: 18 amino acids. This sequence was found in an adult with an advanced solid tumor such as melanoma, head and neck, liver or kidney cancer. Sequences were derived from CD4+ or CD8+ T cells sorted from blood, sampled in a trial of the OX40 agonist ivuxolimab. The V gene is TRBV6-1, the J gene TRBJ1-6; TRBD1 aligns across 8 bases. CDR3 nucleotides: TGTGCCAGCAGTGAAGCGGCAGGGGGCGCCTCCTATAATTCACCCCTCCACTTT. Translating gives CASSEAAGGASYNSPLHF.